The subject of this entry is one T cell receptor (beta chain). The data derive from a study of blood T cell repertoires in COVID-19. Sequencing used immunoSEQ multiplex PCR; TCRdb keeps in-frame clones, though not all of them. The repertoire holds some 160,000 clones, with 86% as singletons. The CDR3 is 12 amino acids. The germline V and J ends were trimmed by 0 bases and 2 bases, with 5 bases remaining between them. Germline loops: CDR1 SQVTM, CDR2 ANQGSEA. The origin of this receptor is a woman aged 65 to 85 with acute or convalescent COVID-19. The chain uses TRBV29-1 and TRBJ2-7, with unresolved D. Material for sequencing was peripheral blood. The CDR3 region has the DNA TGCAGCGTTGAAGACAAGCCCTACGAGCAGTACTTC. Translated, it gives CSVEDKPYEQYF.